This passage covers 10 T cell receptor beta chains from one sample sequenced in a study of T cell responses to AZD1222 COVID-19 vaccine. The method was immunoSEQ multiplex PCR; TCRdb's version includes in-frame clones alone and lacks a portion of them. The sample holds some 90,000 clones, over 75% seen once. This specimen consisted of peripheral blood, obtained on day 0 of AZD1222 vaccination. Receptors were obtained from an adult in good health.

The CDR3 bases are TGTGCCACCAACCCCCCTACCGGGGGCGCGGGTTCACCCCTCCACTTT. It yields the protein CATNPPTGGAGSPLHF. V usage is TRBV28 and J usage is TRBJ1-6; D possibly corresponds to TRBD1 (6 bases). V was trimmed by 10 bases and J by 9 bases, leaving 25 bases between them. The CDR3 totals 16 residues. The germline V gene encodes CDR1 MDHEN and CDR2 SYDVKM.

The chain employs TRBV7-2 and TRBJ1-5, with 8 bases aligning to TRBD1. Looked up from germline, CDR1 is SGHTA and CDR2 is FQGNSA. The CDR3 is 16 residues long. The trim removed 5 bases at V and 1 base at J, leaving 7 bases unmatched. The CDR3 reads CASSPRQGLSNQPQHF. The CDR3 nucleotides are TGTGCCAGCAGCCCCAGACAGGGGTTAAGCAATCAGCCCCAGCATTTT. The variable domain in full, with the rest retrieved from reference TRBV7-2 and TRBJ1-5, is GAGVSQSPSNKVTEKGKDVELRCDPISGHTALYWYRQSLGQGLEFLIYFQGNSAPDKSGLPSDRFSAERTGGSVSTLTIQRTQQEDSAVYLCASSPRQGLSNQPQHFGDGTRLSIL.

The chain has TRBV6-2 or TRBV6-3 and TRBJ1-4; the D is unclear. Germline V lookup: CDR1 MNHEY, CDR2 SVGEGT. Trimming took off 0 bases at V and 0 bases at J, with 14 bases between the two ends. There are 18 residues in the CDR3. The CDR3 bases are TGTGCCAGCAGTTACTCGAGTCTGGGGTCTGCAACTAATGAAAAACTGTTTTTT. Translated: CASSYSSLGSATNEKLFF.

This clone was found once. The rearrangement uses TRBV21-1 and TRBJ1-1. TRBV21-1 is a listed pseudogene. The CDR3 length is 14 residues. The CDR3 spells CASRPSSTNTEAFF. The CDR3 DNA reads as TGTGCCAGCCGACCATCCTCTACGAACACTGAAGCTTTCTTT.

V usage is TRBV28 and J usage is TRBJ2-5; D is unresolved. Trimming took off 5 bases at V and 0 bases at J, with 10 bases between the two ends. Germline assignment: CDR1 MDHEN and CDR2 SYDVKM. The CDR3 spans 14 residues. CDR3 region: CASSPTLNQETQYF. For the CDR3, the DNA is TGTGCCAGCAGTCCCACCCTCAACCAAGAGACCCAGTACTTC.

This chain links TRBV19 with TRBJ1-1, with D possibly being TRBD1 (5 bases). V lost 5 bases and J 0 bases, leaving 10 bases between the germline ends. The CDR3 covers 14 residues. The V gene's germline CDR1 is LNHDA and CDR2 SQIVND (reference sequence). CDR3 sequence reads: CASSRQFMNTEAFF. DNA of the CDR3: TGTGCCAGTAGTCGACAGTTCATGAACACTGAAGCTTTCTTT.

The rearrangement uses TRBV7-7 and TRBJ1-4; weak D call: TRBD1 (6 bases). The CDR3 runs 15 residues. The germline CDR1 and CDR2 sequences are SSHAT and FNYEAQ (reference sequence). The ends were cut back, 1 base at V and 6 bases at J, with 12 bases in the middle. Here the CDR3 reads CASSLGNRAHEKLFF. The CDR3 nucleotides read TGTGCCAGCAGCTTAGGGAACAGGGCCCATGAAAAACTGTTTTTT.

The chain links TRBV30 to TRBJ2-2; 9 bases align to TRBD1. The CDR3 sequence is 15 residues long. Per the germline V gene, CDR1 is GTSNPN and CDR2 is SVGIG (reference sequence). With V trimmed by 8 bases and J by 3 bases, 10 bases remained unmatched. The CDR3 coding sequence is TGTGCCAAGACCACCGGGACAGGGTACACCGGGGAGCTGTTTTTT. Translation: CAKTTGTGYTGELFF.

V gene TRBV13 combines with J gene TRBJ2-2, with TRBD2 matching over 8 bases. After removal of 2 bases from V and 6 bases from J, the junction contained 11 bases not matched to a gene. The CDR3 sequence is 17 residues long. CDR1 and CDR2 from the germline V gene are PRHDT and FYEKMQ (reference sequence). The CDR3 here is CASSLTPGGLGAGELFF. The CDR3 DNA is TGTGCCAGCAGCTTAACCCCGGGGGGGCTTGGTGCCGGGGAGCTGTTTTTT.

The chain joins TRBV6-5 to TRBJ1-1, with a weak D call TRBD1 (5 bases). The germline V and J ends were trimmed by 6 bases and 1 base, with 12 bases remaining between them. Per the germline V gene, CDR1 is MNHEY and CDR2 is SVGAGI. The CDR3 is 14 amino acids. The CDR3: CASRSWQGNTEAFF. The CDR3 DNA follows: TGTGCCAGCAGGTCGTGGCAGGGGAACACTGAAGCTTTCTTT.